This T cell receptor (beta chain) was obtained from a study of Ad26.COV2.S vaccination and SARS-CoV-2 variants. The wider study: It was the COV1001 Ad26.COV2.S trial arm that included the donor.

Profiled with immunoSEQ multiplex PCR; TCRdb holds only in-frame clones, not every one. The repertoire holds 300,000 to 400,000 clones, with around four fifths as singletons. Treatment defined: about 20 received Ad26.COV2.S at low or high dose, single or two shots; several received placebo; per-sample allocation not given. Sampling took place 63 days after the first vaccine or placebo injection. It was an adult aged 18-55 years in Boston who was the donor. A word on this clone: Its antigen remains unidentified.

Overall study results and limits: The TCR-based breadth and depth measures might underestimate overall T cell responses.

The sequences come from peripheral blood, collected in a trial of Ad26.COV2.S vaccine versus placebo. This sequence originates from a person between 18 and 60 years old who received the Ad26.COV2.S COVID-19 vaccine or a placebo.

DNA for the CDR3: TGTGCCAGCAAGGACGGGACTAACTATGGCTACACCTTC. It yields the protein CASKDGTNYGYTF. The chain uses TRBV9 and TRBJ1-2; D is undetermined. The ends were cut back, 6 bases at V and 0 bases at J, with 9 bases in the middle. Germline V CDR1 and CDR2: SGDLS, YYNGEE. The CDR3 contains 13 residues.